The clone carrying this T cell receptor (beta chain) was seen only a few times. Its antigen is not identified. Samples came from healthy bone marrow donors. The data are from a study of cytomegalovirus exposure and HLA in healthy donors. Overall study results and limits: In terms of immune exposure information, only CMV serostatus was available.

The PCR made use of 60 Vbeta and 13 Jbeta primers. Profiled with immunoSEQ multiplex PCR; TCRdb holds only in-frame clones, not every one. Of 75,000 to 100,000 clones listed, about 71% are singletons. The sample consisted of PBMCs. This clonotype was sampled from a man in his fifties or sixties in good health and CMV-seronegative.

The CDR3 sequence: CASSLTGGPSHEQFF. Here the CDR3 DNA reads TGTGCCAGCAGTTTAACGGGAGGGCCATCTCATGAGCAGTTCTTC. This chain connects TRBV28 to TRBJ2-1; 8 bases line up with TRBD2. The trim removed 2 bases at V and 8 bases at J, leaving 8 bases unmatched. From germline, CDR1 is MDHEN and CDR2 SYDVKM. The CDR3 covers 15 residues.